This TCR beta chain emerged from a study of T cells after yellow fever vaccination. Findings of the study overall: Peaking faster, on day 5 versus 15, the secondary response was nonetheless weaker.

In this sample, this clonotype turned up many times. Its antigen remains unknown. MiXCR, run by TCRdb on the 5' RACE reads, gives a single entry per CDR3 protein. The profile shows fewer than 450,000 distinct CDR3 sequences, under 5% of them singletons. Source: PBMCs, taken 5 days after the yellow fever booster vaccination. This TCR came from a man between 18 and 35 years old who received the YFV17D yellow fever vaccine.

The CDR3 DNA follows: TGTGCCTGGAGTCCTGGAGATACGCAGTATTTT. Amino acid sequence: CAWSPGDTQYF. The rearrangement links TRBV30 to TRBJ2-3, with D unresolved. The germline CDR1 and CDR2 sequences are GTSNPN and SVGIG (reference sequence). This CDR3 spans 11 amino acids. Trimming took off 2 bases at V and 5 bases at J, with 5 bases between the two ends.